Below, one TCR beta chain is given with its context. Assay: immunoSEQ multiplex PCR; the TCRdb copy retains only in-frame clones and omits some. The data contain tens of thousands of clones, approximately 90% of them singletons. These data originate in a study of T cell responses to AZD1222 COVID-19 vaccine. Study information: Both about-4-week and about-12-week second-dose recipients were combined.

The CDR3 totals 13 residues. The germline V gene encodes CDR1 LGHNA and CDR2 YNFKEQ. The V end was cut by 0 bases, the J end by 7 bases, with 10 bases between. The V gene is TRBV4-2, the J gene TRBJ2-7; D is possibly TRBD2 (5 bases). The TCR was taken from an adult in good health. The starting material was peripheral blood, obtained on day 0 of AZD1222 vaccination. In DNA, the CDR3 is TGTGCCAGCAGCCAAGATGGACTTCGGGAGCAGTACTTC. Amino acids: CASSQDGLREQYF.